The clone carrying this TCR beta chain appeared a single time. Its antigen remains unknown. The entry originates in a study of blood T cells in healthy people across ages. Findings of the study overall: Naive T cell percentage by flow cytometry tracked strongly with beta diversity.

Healthy Caucasian individuals from Russia aged about 6 to 100 were enrolled as donors. The V end was cut by 2 bases, the J end by 10 bases, with 16 bases between. CDR3 length: 14 amino acids. Per germline, CDR1 SGHDT and CDR2 YYEEEE. The use of a sample-barcoded 5' primer and a J-beta primer mix characterized a second PCR of roughly 6 to 11 cycles. Each of the cDNA molecules was tagged by a template-switch adaptor with 12 random nucleotides. A single record per CDR3 protein comes from TCRdb applying MiXCR to the 5' RACE reads. The table shows about 580,000 distinct CDR3 sequences, with 40% to 55% occurring only once.

The material sequenced was blood. The rearrangement links TRBV5-6 to TRBJ2-1; the D is unclear. This receptor was identified in an older man in good health. This chain's CDR3 is CASSLGQRGREQFF. The CDR3 region has the DNA TGTGCCAGCAGCTTAGGCCAGCGAGGTCGGGAGCAGTTCTTC.